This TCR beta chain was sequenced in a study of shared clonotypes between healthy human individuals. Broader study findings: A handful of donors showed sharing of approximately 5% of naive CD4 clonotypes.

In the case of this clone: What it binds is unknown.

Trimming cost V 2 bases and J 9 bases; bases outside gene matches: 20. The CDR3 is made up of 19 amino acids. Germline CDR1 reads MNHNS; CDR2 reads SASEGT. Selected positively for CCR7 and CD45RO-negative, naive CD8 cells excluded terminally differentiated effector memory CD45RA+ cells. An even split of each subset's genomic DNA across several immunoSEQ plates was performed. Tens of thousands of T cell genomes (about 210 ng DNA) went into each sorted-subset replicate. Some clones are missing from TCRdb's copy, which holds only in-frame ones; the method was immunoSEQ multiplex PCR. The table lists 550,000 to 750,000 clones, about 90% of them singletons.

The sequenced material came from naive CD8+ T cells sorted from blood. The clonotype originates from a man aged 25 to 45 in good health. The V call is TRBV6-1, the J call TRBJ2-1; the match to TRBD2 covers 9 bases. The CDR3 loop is CASSENGSRGGRVNAEQFF. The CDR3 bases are TGTGCCAGCAGTGAAAACGGGAGTCGGGGCGGGAGGGTTAACGCTGAGCAGTTCTTC.